Below, 7 T cell receptor beta chains from the same sample are listed, as sequenced in a study of beta chain features in type 1 diabetes. What was sequenced were expressed TCRB transcripts, since all of the isolated RNA had been reverse transcribed. Clones were sequenced by immunoSEQ multiplex PCR, and TCRdb holds only the in-frame ones, with some missing. The sample lists around 250,000 clones, more than 65% seen once, with 0.053% in the top ten. The specimen was naive CD4+ T cells from blood. The receptor set was obtained from a young man in good health.

This sequence joins TRBV9 and TRBJ2-1; tentative D call: TRBD1 (5 bases). The CDR3 totals 14 residues. Trimming pared 4 bases from V and 4 bases from J, leaving 12 bases between. The V gene's germline CDR1 is SGDLS and CDR2 YYNGEE. CDR3 DNA: TGTGCCAGCAGCCTAAGACAGACATACAATGAGCAGTTCTTC. The encoded protein is CASSLRQTYNEQFF. The whole variable domain, filled in from reference TRBV9 and TRBJ2-1, reads DSGVTQTPKHLITATGQRVTLRCSPRSGDLSVYWYQQSLDQGLQFLIQYYNGEERAKGNILERFSAQQFPDLHSELNLSSLELGDSALYFCASSLRQTYNEQFFGPGTRLTVL.

This clone appeared a few times. J is TRBJ2-1 and V is TRBV29-1; 7 positions match TRBD2. V trimming: 6 bases; J trimming: 5 bases; junction bases outside the gene matches: 10. CDR1 and CDR2 from the germline V gene are SQVTM and ANQGSEA. This CDR3 comprises 14 residues. CDR3 sequence: CSVHSGEGHNEQFF. The CDR3 nucleotides are TGCAGCGTGCACAGTGGGGAGGGGCACAATGAGCAGTTCTTC.

This chain links TRBV30 with TRBJ2-3, with 9 bases matching TRBD2. Germline V CDR1 and CDR2: GTSNPN, SVGIG (reference sequence). The CDR3 has 17 residues. J was trimmed by 4 bases and V by 0 bases; bases with no gene match: 11. For the CDR3, the DNA is TGTGCCTGGAGTGTACGGGTAGCGGGAGTCCCTGCAGATACGCAGTATTTT. This encodes CAWSVRVAGVPADTQYF. Drawing the rest from reference TRBV30 and TRBJ2-3, the complete variable domain is SQTIHQWPATLVQPVGSPLSLECTVEGTSNPNLYWYRQAAGRGLQLLFYSVGIGQISSEVPQNLSASRPQDRQFILSSKKLLLSDSGFYLCAWSVRVAGVPADTQYFGPGTRLTVL.

This clone showed up just a few times. The rearrangement joins TRBV30 to TRBJ2-3, with D unresolved. The CDR3 consists of 11 residues. The V end lost 8 bases, the J end lost 7 bases, and 13 bases lay between the germline ends. Per the germline V gene, CDR1 is GTSNPN and CDR2 is SVGIG (reference sequence). For the CDR3, the DNA is TGTGCCAGTCAAACGGATTATACGCAGTATTTT. This sequence encodes CASQTDYTQYF.

The V gene is TRBV6-5, the J gene TRBJ2-1, with a tentative D call TRBD1 (6 bases). CDR3 length: 14 amino acids. V was clipped by 2 bases and J by 7 bases, with 12 bases between them. In germline, CDR1 is MNHEY, CDR2 SVGAGI. In DNA form, the CDR3 reads TGTGCCAGCAGTTACACAGGGTCTCGGAATGAGCAGTTCTTC. Its translation: CASSYTGSRNEQFF.

The CDR3, as DNA: TGCGCCAGCAGCTTGGTGAAGGGGCACGAGCAGTACTTC. Its translation: CASSLVKGHEQYF. The chain links TRBV5-1 to TRBJ2-7; tentatively, D is TRBD1 (5 bases). V lost 0 bases to trimming and J lost 5 bases, with 9 bases between them. The V gene's germline CDR1 is SGHRS and CDR2 YFSETQ. The CDR3 runs to 13 residues.

V is TRBV5-6 and J is TRBJ2-5; 9 nucleotides align to TRBD1. Germline CDR1 reads SGHDT; CDR2 reads YYEEEE. Trimming cost V 5 bases and J 1 base; bases outside gene matches: 6. The CDR3 contains 15 residues. The CDR3 DNA follows: TGTGCCAGCAGACGGACAGGGGTCTTCCAAGAGACCCAGTACTTC. Encoded protein: CASRRTGVFQETQYF.